This T cell receptor (beta chain) was sequenced for a study of T cell repertoires in aging, cancer and after chemotherapy. Study summary: Pre- and post-chemotherapy samples were paired from chronic lymphocytic leukemia patients treated with fludarabine- or bendamustine-based regimens. General study findings and limits: Rebound thymic output was suggested by rising median generation probability during chemotherapy in each cancer cohort. Thymic emigration or peripheral T cell expansion may be impaired by lymphoid organ infiltration in hematological cancer. Age-matched healthy donors had significantly more diverse, less clonal blood TCR repertoires than untreated cancer patients.

This clonotype has a handful of counts. The target antigen is unknown. Peripheral blood genomic DNA, not sorted cells or RNA, was the template. The CDR3 runs 16 residues. The germline V gene encodes CDR1 MNHEY and CDR2 SMNVEV (reference sequence). J was trimmed by 7 bases and V by 5 bases; bases with no gene match: 8. Multiplex touch-down PCR with TRB-A/B primers amplified rearranged V-D-J TRB sequences. TCRdb processed the multiplex PCR reads anew with MiXCR; each CDR3 protein has one entry. This table holds around 4,300 distinct CDR3 sequences, 30% to 45% found once. The chain links TRBV27 to TRBJ2-1, with 13 bases identical to TRBD2. The clonotype comes from a human donor with a blood cancer. The sequenced material came from blood. CDR3: CASSLRTSGSLNEQFF. As DNA, the CDR3 is TGTGCCAGCAGTCTCAGGACTAGCGGGAGCCTAAATGAGCAGTTCTTC.